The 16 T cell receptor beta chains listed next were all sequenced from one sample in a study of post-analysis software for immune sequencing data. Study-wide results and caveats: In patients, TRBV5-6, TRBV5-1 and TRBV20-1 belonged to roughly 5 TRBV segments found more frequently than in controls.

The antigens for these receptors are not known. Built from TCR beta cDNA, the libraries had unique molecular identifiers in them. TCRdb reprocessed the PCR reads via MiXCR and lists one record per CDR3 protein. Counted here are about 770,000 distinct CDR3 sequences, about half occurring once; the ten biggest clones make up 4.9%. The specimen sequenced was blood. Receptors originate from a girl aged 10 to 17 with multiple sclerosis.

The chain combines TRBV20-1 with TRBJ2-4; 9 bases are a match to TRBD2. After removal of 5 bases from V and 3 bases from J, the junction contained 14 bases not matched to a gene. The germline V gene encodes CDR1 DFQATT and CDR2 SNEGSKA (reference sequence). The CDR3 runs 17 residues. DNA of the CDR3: TGCAGTGCTCCGGGGGGACTAGCAGGAGGAGGCAAAAACATTCAGTACTTC. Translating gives CSAPGGLAGGGKNIQYF.

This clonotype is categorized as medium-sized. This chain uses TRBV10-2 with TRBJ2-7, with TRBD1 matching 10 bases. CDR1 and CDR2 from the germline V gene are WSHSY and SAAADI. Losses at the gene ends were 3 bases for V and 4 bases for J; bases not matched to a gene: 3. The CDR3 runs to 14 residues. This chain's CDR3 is CASSDSGQGYEQYF. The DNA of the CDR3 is TGCGCCAGCAGTGACTCGGGACAGGGGTACGAGCAGTACTTC.

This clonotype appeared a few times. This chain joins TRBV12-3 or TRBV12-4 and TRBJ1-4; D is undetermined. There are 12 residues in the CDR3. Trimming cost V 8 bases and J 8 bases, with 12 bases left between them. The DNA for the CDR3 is TGTGCCAGCTCTCGCAGTGGCGAAAAACTGTTTTTT. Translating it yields CASSRSGEKLFF.

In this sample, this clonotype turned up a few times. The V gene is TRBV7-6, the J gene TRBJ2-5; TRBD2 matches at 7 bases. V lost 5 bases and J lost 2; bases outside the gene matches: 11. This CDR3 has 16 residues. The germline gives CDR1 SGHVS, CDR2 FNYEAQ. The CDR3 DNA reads TGTGCCAGCAGCAAAACGGCGGGGGTGACACAAGAGACCCAGTACTTC. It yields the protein CASSKTAGVTQETQYF.

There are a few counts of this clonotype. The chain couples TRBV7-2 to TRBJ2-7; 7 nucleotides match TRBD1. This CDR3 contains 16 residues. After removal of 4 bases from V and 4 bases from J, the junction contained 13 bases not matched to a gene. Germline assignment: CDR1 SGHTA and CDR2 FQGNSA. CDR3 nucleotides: TGTGCCAGCAGCTCTTCTGACCGGGACAGCCTTTACGAGCAGTACTTC. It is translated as CASSSSDRDSLYEQYF.

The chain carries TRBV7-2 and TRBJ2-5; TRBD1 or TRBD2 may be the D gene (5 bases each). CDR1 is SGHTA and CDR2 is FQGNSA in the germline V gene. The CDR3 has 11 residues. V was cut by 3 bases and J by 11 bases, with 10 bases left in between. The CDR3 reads CASSLGVQQYF. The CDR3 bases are TGTGCCAGCAGCTTGGGGGTACAGCAGTACTTC.

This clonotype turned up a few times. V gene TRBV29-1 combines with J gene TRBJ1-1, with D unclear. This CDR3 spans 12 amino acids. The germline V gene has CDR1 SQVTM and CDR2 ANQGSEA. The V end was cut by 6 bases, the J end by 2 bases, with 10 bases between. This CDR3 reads CSVHGPNTEAFF. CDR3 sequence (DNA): TGCAGCGTGCACGGACCCAACACTGAAGCTTTCTTT.

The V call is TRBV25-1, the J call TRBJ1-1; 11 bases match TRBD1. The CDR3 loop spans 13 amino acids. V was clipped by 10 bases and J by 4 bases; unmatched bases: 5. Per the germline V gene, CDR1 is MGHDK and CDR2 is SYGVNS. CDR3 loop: CATAGTGGTEAFF. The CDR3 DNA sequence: TGTGCCACAGCAGGGACAGGGGGCACTGAAGCTTTCTTT.

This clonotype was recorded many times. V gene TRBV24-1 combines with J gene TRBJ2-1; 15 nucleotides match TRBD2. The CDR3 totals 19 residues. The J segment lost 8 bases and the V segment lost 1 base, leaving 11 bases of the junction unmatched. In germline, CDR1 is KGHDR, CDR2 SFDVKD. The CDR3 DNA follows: TGTGCCACCAGTGATTTCGCGGGGGGACTAGCGGGAGGTGGGGATGAGCAGTTCTTC. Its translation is CATSDFAGGLAGGGDEQFF.

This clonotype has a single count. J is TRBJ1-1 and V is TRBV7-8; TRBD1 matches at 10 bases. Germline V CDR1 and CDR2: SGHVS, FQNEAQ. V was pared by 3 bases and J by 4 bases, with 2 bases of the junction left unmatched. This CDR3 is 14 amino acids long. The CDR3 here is CASSFWDRGTEAFF. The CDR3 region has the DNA TGTGCCAGCAGCTTTTGGGACAGGGGCACTGAAGCTTTCTTT.

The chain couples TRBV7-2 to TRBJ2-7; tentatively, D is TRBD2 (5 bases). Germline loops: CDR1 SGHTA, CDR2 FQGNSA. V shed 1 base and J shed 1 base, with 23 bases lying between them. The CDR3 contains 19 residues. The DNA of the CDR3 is TGTGCCAGCAGCTTAGGCATACCGTTTGGGAGCGGACGGTCCTACGAGCAGTACTTC. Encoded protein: CASSLGIPFGSGRSYEQYF.

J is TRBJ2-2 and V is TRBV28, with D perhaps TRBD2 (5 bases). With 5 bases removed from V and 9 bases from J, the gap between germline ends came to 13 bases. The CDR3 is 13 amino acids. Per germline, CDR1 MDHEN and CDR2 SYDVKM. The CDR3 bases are TGTGCCAGCAGTCCCCGGGAACCTAGGGAGCTGTTTTTT. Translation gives CASSPREPRELFF. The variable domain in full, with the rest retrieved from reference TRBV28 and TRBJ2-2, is DVKVTQSSRYLVKRTGEKVFLECVQDMDHENMFWYRQDPGLGLRLIYFSYDVKMKEKGDIPEGYSVSREKKERFSLILESASTNQTSMYLCASSPREPRELFFGEGSRLTVL.

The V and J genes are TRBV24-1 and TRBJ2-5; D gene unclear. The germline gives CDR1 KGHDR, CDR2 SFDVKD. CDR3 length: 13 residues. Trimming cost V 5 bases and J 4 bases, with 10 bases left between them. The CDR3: CATSVPDGETQYF. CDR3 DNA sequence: TGTGCCACCAGTGTCCCCGATGGAGAGACCCAGTACTTC.

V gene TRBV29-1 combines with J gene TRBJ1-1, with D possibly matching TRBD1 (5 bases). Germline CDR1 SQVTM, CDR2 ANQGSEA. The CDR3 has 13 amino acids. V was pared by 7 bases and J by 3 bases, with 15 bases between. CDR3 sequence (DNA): TGCAGCGCAAAGGCAGGGACCTACACTGAAGCTTTCTTT. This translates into CSAKAGTYTEAFF.

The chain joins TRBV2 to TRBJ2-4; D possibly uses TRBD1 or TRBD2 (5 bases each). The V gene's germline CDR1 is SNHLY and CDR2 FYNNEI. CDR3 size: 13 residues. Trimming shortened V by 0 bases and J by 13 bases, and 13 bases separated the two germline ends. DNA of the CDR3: TGTGCCAGCAGTGAAGCGCTTCTAGGGGAGCAGTACTTC. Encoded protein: CASSEALLGEQYF.

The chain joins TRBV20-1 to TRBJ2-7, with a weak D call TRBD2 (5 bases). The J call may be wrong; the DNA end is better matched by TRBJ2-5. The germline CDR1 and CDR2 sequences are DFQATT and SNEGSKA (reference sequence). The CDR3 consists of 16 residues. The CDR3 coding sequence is TGCAGTGCTAGAGAAATAGCAGCGCTTGGAGGAGAGACCCAGTACTTC. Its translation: CSAREIAALGGETQYF.